Below are 5 T cell receptor beta chains sequenced from a single sample in a study of blood T cell repertoires in COVID-19. Sequenced by immunoSEQ multiplex PCR; TCRdb stores in-frame clones only, minus some. The profile shows approximately 150,000 clones, 79% of them singletons. Sequenced material: PBMCs or T cells enriched from blood (not recorded which). The receptors were sampled from a woman in her 70s in a cohort exposed to, infected with or recovered from COVID-19 (not recorded which).

The V gene is TRBV7-2, the J gene TRBJ2-7; 8 bases align to TRBD1. Germline CDR1 SGHTA, CDR2 FQGNSA. J gave up 2 bases and V 5 bases, and 5 bases lay outside the gene matches. The CDR3 length is 14 residues. The CDR3 here is CASSPGQGPYEQYF. The DNA of the CDR3 is TGTGCCAGCAGCCCCGGACAGGGCCCCTACGAGCAGTACTTC.

This clone was seen at least ten times. The chain has TRBV7-8 and TRBJ2-7; 7 bases agree with TRBD2. The germline CDR1 and CDR2 sequences are SGHVS and FQNEAQ. The ends lost 4 bases at V and 4 bases at J; junction bases unmatched: 19. The CDR3 spans 18 residues. CDR3 DNA: TGTGCCAGCAGCTCTCCAAGATTAGCGGGCGGGCCGAATTACGAGCAGTACTTC. Encoded protein: CASSSPRLAGGPNYEQYF.

V and J are TRBV9 and TRBJ2-7; TRBD2 matches at 11 bases. The CDR3 has 20 residues. Germline assignment: CDR1 SGDLS and CDR2 YYNGEE. Trimming removed 0 bases from V and 5 bases from J; junction bases left unmatched: 19. CDR3 loop: CASSVGMIAGGPGNFHEQYF. The CDR3 region has the DNA TGTGCCAGCAGCGTAGGGATGATAGCGGGAGGGCCTGGGAACTTCCACGAGCAGTACTTC.

This chain connects TRBV14 to TRBJ1-6, with D perhaps TRBD1 (5 bases). Germline CDR1 reads SGHDN; CDR2 reads FVKESK. V gave up 4 bases and J gave up 11 bases, with 15 bases separating them. CDR3 length: 14 residues. CDR3 DNA: TGTGCCAGCAGCCCAGGGATAAGGAGTACACCCCTCCACTTT. This translates into CASSPGIRSTPLHF. Looking up the rest from reference TRBV14 and TRBJ1-6 gives the full variable domain: EAGVTQFPSHSVIEKGQTVTLRCDPISGHDNLYWYRRVMGKEIKFLLHFVKESKQDESGMPNNRFLAERTGGTYSTLKVQPAELEDSGVYFCASSPGIRSTPLHFGNGTRLTVT.

With respect to this clone: With a much larger clone just one base away, this may be a read error. The identical CDR3 is also encoded by other nucleotide sequences in the sample. V is TRBV9 and J is TRBJ1-1; D ambiguous. Trimming removed 4 bases at V and 5 bases at J, with 12 bases between. The CDR3 has 13 amino acids. Germline CDR1 reads SGDLS; CDR2 reads YYNGEE. This CDR3 is CASSPGGRTEAFF. The CDR3 DNA reads TGTGCCAGCAGCCCGGGCGGGCGGACTGAAGCTTTCTTT.